This note documents a single TCR beta chain sequence. Its antigen is still unknown. These data come from a study of OX40 agonist ivuxolimab in advanced cancers. Notes on the study in general: Partial responders at 0.1-3.0 mg/kg showed near-lowest clonal expansion.

The germline V gene has CDR1 MNHEY and CDR2 SVGAGI. The CDR3 runs 16 residues. V gave up 0 bases and J gave up 15 bases, with 24 bases separating them. Any history of autoimmune disease or systemic immunosuppression disqualified patients. The method was immunoSEQ multiplex PCR; TCRdb's version includes in-frame clones alone and lacks a portion of them. The table includes roughly 80,000 clones, about nine tenths detected once. This chain uses TRBV6-5 with TRBJ1-5, with D hard to call. The sequence came from an adult with an advanced solid tumor such as melanoma, head and neck, liver or kidney cancer. Source: CD4+ or CD8+ T cells sorted from blood, taken in a trial of the OX40 agonist ivuxolimab. The CDR3 sequence is CASSYSGLSTGEDRHF. The CDR3 coding sequence is TGTGCCAGCAGTTACTCGGGGTTGAGTACTGGAGAGGATCGGCATTTT.